The entry that follows covers one TCR beta chain sequence. In the original workflow: Amplification from reference gene primers served as the basis for estimated nucleated cell counts. Clones were read by immunoSEQ multiplex PCR, and TCRdb kept only the in-frame ones, dropping some. Clone size and the V and J calls come from that table; the DNA yielded D and trimming. The profile covers 100,000 to 150,000 clones, with about 88% appearing a single time and approximately 1.1% taken by the ten largest. The data are from a study of blood T cell repertoires in COVID-19. Looking at the study overall: Sources were T cells, B-cell-depleted T cells, or PBMCs; the material itself was cDNA or gDNA.

The CDR3 runs 15 residues. Trimming removed 3 bases from V and 2 bases from J; junction bases left unmatched: 5. Germline CDR1 LGHNA, CDR2 YSLEER. This chain connects TRBV4-3 to TRBJ2-3; 7 bases are a match to TRBD1. The clonotype comes from a woman aged 80 or over with acute or convalescent COVID-19. The sequenced material came from peripheral blood. The CDR3 sequence is CASSQEQGVTDTQYF. CDR3 sequence (DNA): TGCGCCAGCAGCCAGGAGCAGGGGGTCACAGATACGCAGTATTTT.